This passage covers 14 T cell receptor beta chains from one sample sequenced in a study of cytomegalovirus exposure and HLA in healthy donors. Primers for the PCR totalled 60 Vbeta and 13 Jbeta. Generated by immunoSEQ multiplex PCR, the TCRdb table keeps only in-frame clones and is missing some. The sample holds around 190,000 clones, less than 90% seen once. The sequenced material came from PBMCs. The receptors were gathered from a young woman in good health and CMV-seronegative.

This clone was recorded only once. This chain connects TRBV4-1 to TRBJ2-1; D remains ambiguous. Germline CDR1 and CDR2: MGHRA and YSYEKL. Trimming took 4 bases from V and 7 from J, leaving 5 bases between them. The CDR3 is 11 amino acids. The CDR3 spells CASSPGNEQFF. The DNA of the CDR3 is TGCGCCAGCAGCCCCGGGAATGAGCAGTTCTTC.

DNA for the CDR3: TGTGCCAGCAGTTACCAGGGTGTCATCTACGAGCAGTACTTC. Translating it yields CASSYQGVIYEQYF. The chain combines TRBV6-6 with TRBJ2-7; the D gene is possibly TRBD1 (5 bases). Germline V gene data show CDR1 as MNHNY and CDR2 as SVGAGI (reference sequence). The CDR3 sequence is 14 residues long. Deletions cut 2 bases from V and 3 bases from J, with 11 bases between.

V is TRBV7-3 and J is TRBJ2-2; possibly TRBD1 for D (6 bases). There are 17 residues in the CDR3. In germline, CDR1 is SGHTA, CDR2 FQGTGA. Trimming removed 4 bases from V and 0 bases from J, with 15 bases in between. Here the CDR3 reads CASSSSGTPANTGELFF. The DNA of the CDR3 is TGTGCCAGCAGCTCCAGTGGGACACCCGCGAACACCGGGGAGCTGTTTTTT.

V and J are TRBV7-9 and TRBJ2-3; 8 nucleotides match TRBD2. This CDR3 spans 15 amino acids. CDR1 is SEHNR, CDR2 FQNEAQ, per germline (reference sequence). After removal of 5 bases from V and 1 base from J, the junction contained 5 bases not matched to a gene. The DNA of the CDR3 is TGTGCCAGCAGCCCCACGGGGGGGGGCACAGATACGCAGTATTTT. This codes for CASSPTGGGTDTQYF.

The CDR3 spells CASMAVYNEQFF. The CDR3 nucleotides read TGTGCCAGCATGGCGGTATACAATGAGCAGTTCTTC. V is TRBV28 and J is TRBJ2-1, with unresolved D. The CDR3 has 12 amino acids. In germline, CDR1 is MDHEN, CDR2 SYDVKM. V was clipped by 7 bases and J by 4 bases, with 8 bases between them. The variable domain in full, completed from reference TRBV28 and TRBJ2-1, reads DVKVTQSSRYLVKRTGEKVFLECVQDMDHENMFWYRQDPGLGLRLIYFSYDVKMKEKGDIPEGYSVSREKKERFSLILESASTNQTSMYLCASMAVYNEQFFGPGTRLTVL.

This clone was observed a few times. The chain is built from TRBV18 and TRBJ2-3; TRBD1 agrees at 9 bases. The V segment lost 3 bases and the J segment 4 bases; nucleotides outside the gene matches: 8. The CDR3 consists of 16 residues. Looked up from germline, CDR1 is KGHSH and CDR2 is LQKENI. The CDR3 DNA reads TGTGCCAGCTCACCCCCGAACAGGGGGCCAGCAGATACGCAGTATTTT. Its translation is CASSPPNRGPADTQYF.

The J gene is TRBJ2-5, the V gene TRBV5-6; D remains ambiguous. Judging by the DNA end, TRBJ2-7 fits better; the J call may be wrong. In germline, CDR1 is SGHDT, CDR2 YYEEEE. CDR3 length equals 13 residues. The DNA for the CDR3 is TGTGCCAGCAGCGCAAATACAGACTACGAGCAGTACTTC. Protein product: CASSANTDYEQYF.

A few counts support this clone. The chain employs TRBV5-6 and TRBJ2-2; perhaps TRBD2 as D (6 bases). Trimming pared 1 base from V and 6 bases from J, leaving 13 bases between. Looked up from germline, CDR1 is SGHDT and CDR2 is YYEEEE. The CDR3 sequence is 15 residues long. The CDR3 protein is CASSLSQWGAGELFF. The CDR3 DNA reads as TGTGCCAGCAGCTTGTCGCAGTGGGGGGCCGGGGAGCTGTTTTTT.

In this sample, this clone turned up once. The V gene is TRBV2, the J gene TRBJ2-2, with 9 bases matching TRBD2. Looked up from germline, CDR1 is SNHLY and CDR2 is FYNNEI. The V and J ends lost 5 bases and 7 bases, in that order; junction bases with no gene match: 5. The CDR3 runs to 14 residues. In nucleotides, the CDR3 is TGTGCCAGCAGTTCGCGGGAGGGATTCGGGGAGCTGTTTTTT. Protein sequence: CASSSREGFGELFF.

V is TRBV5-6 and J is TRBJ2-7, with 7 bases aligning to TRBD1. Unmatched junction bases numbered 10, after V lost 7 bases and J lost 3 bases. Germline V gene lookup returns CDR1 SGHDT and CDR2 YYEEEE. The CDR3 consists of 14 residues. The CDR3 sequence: CASSSIQGNYEQYF. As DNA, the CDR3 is TGTGCCAGCTCGAGTATACAGGGGAACTACGAGCAGTACTTC.

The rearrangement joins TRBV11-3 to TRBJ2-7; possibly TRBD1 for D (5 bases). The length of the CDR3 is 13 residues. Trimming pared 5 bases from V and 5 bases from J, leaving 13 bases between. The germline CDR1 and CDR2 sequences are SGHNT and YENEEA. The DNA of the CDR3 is TGTGCCAGCAGCCCCGCAGGGTTCGACGAGCAGTACTTC. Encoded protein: CASSPAGFDEQYF. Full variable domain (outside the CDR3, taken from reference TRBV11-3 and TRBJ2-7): EAGVVQSPRYKIIEKKQPVAFWCNPISGHNTLYWYLQNLGQGPELLIRYENEEAVDDSQLPKDRFSAERLKGVDSTLKIQPAELGDSAVYLCASSPAGFDEQYFGPGTRLTVT.

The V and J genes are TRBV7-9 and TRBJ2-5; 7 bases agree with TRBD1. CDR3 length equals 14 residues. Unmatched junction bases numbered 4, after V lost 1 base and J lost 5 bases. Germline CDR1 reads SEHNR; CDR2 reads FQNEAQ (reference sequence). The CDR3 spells CASSLDGRGETQYF. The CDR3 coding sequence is TGTGCCAGCAGCTTAGATGGCAGGGGGGAGACCCAGTACTTC.

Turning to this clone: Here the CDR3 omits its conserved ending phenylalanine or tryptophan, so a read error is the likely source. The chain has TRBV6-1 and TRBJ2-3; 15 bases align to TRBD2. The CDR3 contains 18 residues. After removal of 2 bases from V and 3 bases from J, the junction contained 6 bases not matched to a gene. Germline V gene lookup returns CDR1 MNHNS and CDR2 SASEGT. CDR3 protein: CASSETGLAGGRTDTQYL. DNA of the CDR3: TGTGCCAGCAGTGAAACCGGACTAGCGGGAGGGCGGACAGATACGCAGTATCTT.

The CDR3 nucleotides are TGTGCCAGCAGCGTACCAGTAGGGGGCGCCTATGGCTACACCTTC. This sequence encodes CASSVPVGGAYGYTF. The V call is TRBV9, the J call TRBJ1-2; TRBD1 agrees at 7 bases. Germline V gene lookup returns CDR1 SGDLS and CDR2 YYNGEE. Trimming took 1 base from V and 4 from J; bases not matched to a gene: 7. The CDR3 is 15 residues long.